This T cell receptor beta chain came from a study of early T cells in non-severe SARS-CoV-2 infection. This clonotype was observed a handful of times. TCRdb independently ran MiXCR on the 5' RACE reads; one entry per CDR3 protein. This table holds fewer than 40,000 distinct CDR3 sequences, around 6.6% found once. Trimming took off 3 bases at V and 6 bases at J, with 6 bases between the two ends. The CDR3 is made up of 12 amino acids. Germline lookup yields CDR1 MDHEN and CDR2 SYDVKM. The chain employs TRBV28 and TRBJ2-1; D gene ambiguous. This clonotype was obtained from an adult who was a healthcare worker with PCR-confirmed SARS-CoV-2 infection or an uninfected control (not recorded which). Sequenced material: whole blood. For the CDR3, the DNA is TGTGCCAGCAGTTTTGCAAGCAATGAGCAGTTCTTC. Translation: CASSFASNEQFF.